This entry describes one T cell receptor beta chain. This record comes from a study of identical twins. Germline CDR1 and CDR2: LGHDT and YNNKEL (reference sequence). This CDR3 has 15 residues. The ends were cut back, 0 bases at V and 6 bases at J, with 12 bases in the middle. Unique molecular identifiers were in the cDNA, with template-switch universal primer binding. TCRdb reprocessed the 5' RACE reads with MiXCR, giving one entry per CDR3 protein. The profile covers approximately 690,000 distinct CDR3 sequences, with roughly 6% appearing a single time and about 2% taken by the ten largest. Sequenced sample: naive T cells sorted from blood. This receptor was obtained from a man between 18 and 29 years old in good health. This sequence joins TRBV3-1 and TRBJ1-5, with a weak D call TRBD1 (5 bases). The CDR3 protein is CASSQDMQGTQPQHF. DNA for the CDR3: TGTGCCAGCAGCCAAGATATGCAGGGTACTCAGCCCCAGCATTTT.